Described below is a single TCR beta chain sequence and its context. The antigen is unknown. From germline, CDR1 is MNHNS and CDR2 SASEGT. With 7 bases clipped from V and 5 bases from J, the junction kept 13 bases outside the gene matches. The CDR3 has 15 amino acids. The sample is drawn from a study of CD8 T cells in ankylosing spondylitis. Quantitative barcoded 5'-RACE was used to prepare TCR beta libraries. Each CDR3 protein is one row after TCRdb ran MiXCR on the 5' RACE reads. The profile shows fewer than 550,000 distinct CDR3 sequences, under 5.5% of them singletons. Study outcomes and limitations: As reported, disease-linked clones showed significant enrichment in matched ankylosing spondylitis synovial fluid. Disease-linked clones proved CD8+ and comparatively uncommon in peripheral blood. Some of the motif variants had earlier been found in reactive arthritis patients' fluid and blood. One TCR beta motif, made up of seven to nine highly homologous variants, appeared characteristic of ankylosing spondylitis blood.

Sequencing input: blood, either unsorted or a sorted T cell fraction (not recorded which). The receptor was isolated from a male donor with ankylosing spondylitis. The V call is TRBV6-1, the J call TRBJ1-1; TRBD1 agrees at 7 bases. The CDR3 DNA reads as TGTGCCAGCACCTCAGGCGTCAGGGGGAATACTGAAGCTTTCTTT. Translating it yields CASTSGVRGNTEAFF.